This T cell receptor beta chain was found in a study of T cells in Graves' hyperthyroidism and ophthalmopathy. Overall study results and limits: Ophthalmopathy cases were set apart from stable hyperthyroidism by a 13 V-J model. Most thyroid clonotypes that were expanded above 0.001 also turned up in blood. Model predictions of ophthalmopathy came a median 6.5 months before onset.

This clonotype was seen a few times. Antigen unknown. Using RNA transcripts as the source, TCR beta CDR3 regions were amplified. RT-PCR in the first round (using the HTBI primer set) targeted the TCR CDR3. TCRdb recomputed calls from the multiplex PCR reads with MiXCR, one row per CDR3 protein. Found here are some 570,000 distinct CDR3 sequences, over 12% of them singletons; the top ten hold roughly 7%. Trimming took 1 base from V and 0 from J; bases not matched to a gene: 6. There are 18 residues in the CDR3. This chain connects TRBV12-3 or TRBV12-4 to TRBJ2-1, with 10 bases that match TRBD2. The receptor was derived from a woman aged 18-29 years with Graves' ophthalmopathy. Sequencing input: blood. CDR3 nucleotide sequence: TGTGCCAGCAGTTTAGGGGCTAGCGGGGGTAGCTCCTACAATGAGCAGTTCTTC. Translation gives CASSLGASGGSSYNEQFF.